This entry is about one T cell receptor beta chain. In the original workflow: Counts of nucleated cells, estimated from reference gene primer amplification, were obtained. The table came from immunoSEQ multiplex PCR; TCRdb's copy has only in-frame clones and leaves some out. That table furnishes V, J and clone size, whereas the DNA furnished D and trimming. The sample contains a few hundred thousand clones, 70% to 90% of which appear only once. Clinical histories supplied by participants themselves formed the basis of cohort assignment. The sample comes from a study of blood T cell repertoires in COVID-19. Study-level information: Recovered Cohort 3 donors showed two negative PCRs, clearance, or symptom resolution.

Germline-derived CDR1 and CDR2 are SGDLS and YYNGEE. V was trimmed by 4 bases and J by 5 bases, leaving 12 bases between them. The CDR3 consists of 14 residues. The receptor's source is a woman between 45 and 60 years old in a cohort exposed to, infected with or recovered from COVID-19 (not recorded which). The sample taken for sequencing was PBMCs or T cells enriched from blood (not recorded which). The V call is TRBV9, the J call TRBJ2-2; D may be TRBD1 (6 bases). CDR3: CASSRQVGTGELFF. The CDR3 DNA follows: TGTGCCAGCAGCCGACAGGTCGGGACCGGGGAGCTGTTTTTT.